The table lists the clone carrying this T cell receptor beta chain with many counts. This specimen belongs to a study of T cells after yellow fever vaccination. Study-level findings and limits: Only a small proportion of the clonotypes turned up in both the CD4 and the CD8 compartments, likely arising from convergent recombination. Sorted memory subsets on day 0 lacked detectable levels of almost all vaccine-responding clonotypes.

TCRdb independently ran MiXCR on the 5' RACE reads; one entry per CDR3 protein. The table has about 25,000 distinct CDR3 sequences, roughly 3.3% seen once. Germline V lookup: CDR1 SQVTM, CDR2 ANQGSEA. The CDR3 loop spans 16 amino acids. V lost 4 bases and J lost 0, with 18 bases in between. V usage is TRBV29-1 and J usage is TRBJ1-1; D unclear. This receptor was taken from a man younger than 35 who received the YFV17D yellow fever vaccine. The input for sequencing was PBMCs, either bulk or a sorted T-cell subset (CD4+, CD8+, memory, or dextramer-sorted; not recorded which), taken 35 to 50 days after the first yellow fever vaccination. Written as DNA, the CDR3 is TGCAGCGTTGTTAGCTCGACGTACCGTATGAACACTGAAGCTTTCTTT. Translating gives CSVVSSTYRMNTEAFF.